This T cell receptor beta chain was captured by sequencing in a study of coeliac disease (dated by TCRdb to the early 2020s). Background on the whole study: Each coeliac patient was placed into one of three groups: newly diagnosed active disease, refractory coeliac disease type I, or disease controlled by a gluten-free diet. Next-generation sequencing of rearranged TRB and TRG CDR3 regions was used on small intestinal lymphocyte fractions taken from coeliac and non-coeliac patients. TRB sequencing was successfully performed on samples from some 27 subjects, among which 20 to 25 paired bulk unsorted intraepithelial and lamina propria cell samples were included. Because high-resolution HLA typing was not available, biased TRBV7-2 usage was examined as a proof of principle. Of the roughly 30 patients in the full study, some 22 had coeliac disease confirmed by serology and 8 were controls with non-small intestinal disorders. The study was aimed at characterising TR repertoires of small intestinal T cells in active, refractory type I and gluten-free-diet-treated coeliac disease.

Notes on this clone: No antigen is known for it. Base qualities are not at hand, and no much larger clone is one base apart.

What the authors observed across the whole study: TRB repertoires were mostly private, with most amino acid sequences found in only one sample, and V-gene usage showed no significant difference between disease groups. The separation of intraepithelial from lamina propria cells did not yield high-purity fractions, so cross-contamination between compartments was possible. The authors considered the approach unsuitable for unbiased detection of gliadin-specific T cells, which are scarce and rarely shared between patients. Lower clonality than in controls was observed in the TRB and TRG repertoires of active coeliac intraepithelial and lamina propria samples, suggesting that diverse T cells were recruited.

The method behind the library was the immunoSEQ multiplex PCR assay. In a multiplexed PCR, the TR loci were amplified; reverse primers were designed against J gene segments, whereas forward primers were designed against V gene segments. The amplified CDR3 regions were sequenced using the Illumina HiSeq System. The source study handled its data this way. To strip out PCR and sequencing errors and collapse the data into unique sequences, a nearest-neighbour algorithm merged closely related reads. Repertoires were summarised by clonality and by T cell density, defined as TR molecules per amount of genomic DNA input. Public TRs were defined as CDR3 amino acid sequences in at least 80% of unsorted samples, then tested for differential abundance between coeliac and control samples. Kruskal-Wallis tests followed by Dunn post-tests were used to test for differences in clonality and density between disease groups. TCRdb obtained this table from immuneACCESS and retained in-frame rearrangements with V and J assigned. These tables miss some clones; where compared with another copy, unresolved V genes account for less than half of the shortfall, and the remainder is unexplained. That table supplies the V and J calls and clone size; D and trimming were determined from the DNA. The sample table contains nearly 300 clones; only one count was recorded for roughly four fifths of them. The top ten clones comprise 25% to 30% of the sample.

Aliquots of about 470,000 cells were frozen in DMSO/FBS in liquid nitrogen, and one aliquot per fraction was used for sequencing. Endoscopy and small intestinal biopsy were performed in all 30 or so patients in the study. To release intraepithelial cells, biopsies were stirred for one hour at 37 degrees C in RPMI with EGTA, MgCl2 and 1% FBS. The Qiagen DNeasy blood extraction kit was used to extract genomic DNA from the frozen unsorted cell fractions. Deletion took 4 bases off V and 0 bases off J, with a span of 15 bases between the germline ends. Including the terminal cysteine and phenylalanine, the CDR3 comprises 16 residues. Only the CDR3 portion is preserved as DNA: 48 bases, with reading frame beginning at the first base. According to the germline V gene, CDR1 reads MDHEN and CDR2 reads SYDVKM.

This sequence was found in a woman aged 40 to 50 with celiac disease, on a gluten-free diet. Donor details come from another sample of the same person, matched by shared clones. Material: intraepithelial lymphocytes from the gut. The meaning of the sample's cell subset or site label: intraepithelial cell (IEC) fraction of small intestinal biopsy. The chain is assembled from TRBV28 and TRBJ1-2, with the identity of the D gene unclear. The DNA sequence is as follows: TGTGCCAGCAGTTCAACCCGACAACCTACTAACTATGGCTACACCTTC. It specifies CASSSTRQPTNYGYTF.